This T cell receptor beta chain originates from a study of blood T cell repertoires in COVID-19. Whole-study context: Material from acute and convalescent COVID-19 was sourced from the United States, Italy and Spain.

How the authors handled the data: Reference gene primer amplification in the assay estimated nucleated cell counts. Data came from immunoSEQ multiplex PCR; TCRdb stores just in-frame clones and leaves some out. That table supplies the V and J calls and clone size; D and trimming were determined from the DNA. The table records about 150,000 clones, roughly 84% of them present only once. Germline assignment: CDR1 MDHEN and CDR2 SYDVKM. The CDR3 is 15 amino acids. After removal of 3 bases from V and 0 bases from J, the junction contained 5 bases not matched to a gene. The specimen was peripheral blood. This receptor was taken from an elderly woman with active or convalescent COVID-19. The chain links TRBV28 to TRBJ2-7; 7 bases agree with TRBD1. CDR3 bases: TGTGCCAGCAGTTTTAGGGGGCAGGACTCCTACGAGCAGTACTTC. Translation: CASSFRGQDSYEQYF.